The 18 T cell receptor beta chains given below trace back to one sample, sequenced in a study of CD8 T cells in ankylosing spondylitis (dated by TCRdb to the late 2010s). The library came from 5' RACE. Sequencing took place on an Illumina HiSeq 2500. TCRdb itself trimmed the public reads at Q25 with fastp, ran MiXCR and retained productive beta chains. Rows are combined by CDR3 protein, so each entry shows the most common genes and DNA. The sample includes 230,000 or so distinct CDR3 sequences, with over 15% observed a single time. More than 25% of the sample is taken by the ten largest. The sequenced material came from blood, either unsorted or a sorted T cell fraction (not recorded which). All receptors come from a male donor with ankylosing spondylitis or in good health (not recorded which).

This clonotype was seen repeatedly, ten times or more. This chain connects TRBV6-1 to TRBJ2-7, with TRBD1 matching over 7 bases. The CDR3 runs 13 residues. Germline assignment: CDR1 MNHNS and CDR2 SASEGT. J lost 3 bases, V lost 6 bases, and 5 bases had no gene match. Here the CDR3 DNA reads TGTGCCAGCAGGGGGACAGAACACTACGAGCAGTACTTC. It specifies CASRGTEHYEQYF.

This clonotype was counted only a few times. V gene TRBV21-1 combines with J gene TRBJ2-5; the table's D gene call, TRBD1, was not cross checked with the DNA. TRBV21-1 has pseudogene status. The CDR3 totals 14 residues. CDR3 nucleotides: TGTGCCAGCAGCAAAGACACAGGAGCAGAGACCCAGTACTTC. This gives the protein CASSKDTGAETQYF.

This clonotype was seen a handful of times. The genes are TRBV7-8 and TRBJ1-1; TRBD1 matches at 11 bases. V was clipped by 1 base and J by 0 bases; unmatched bases: 7. The germline V gene has CDR1 SGHVS and CDR2 FQNEAQ. The CDR3 has 18 residues. The CDR3 protein is CASSLVFWDRGLNTEAFF. As DNA, the CDR3 is TGTGCCAGCAGCTTAGTGTTTTGGGACAGGGGGTTGAACACTGAAGCTTTCTTT.

The rearrangement uses TRBV5-6 and TRBJ2-3; 7 nucleotides align to TRBD1. Germline V gene data show CDR1 as SGHDT and CDR2 as YYEEEE. J gave up 3 bases and V 1 base, and 2 bases lay outside the gene matches. This CDR3 comprises 14 residues. The DNA for the CDR3 is TGTGCCAGCAGCTTGCTACAGGGGACAGATACGCAGTATTTT. As protein: CASSLLQGTDTQYF.

In this sample, this clonotype turned up a few times. The rearrangement joins TRBV7-9 to TRBJ1-4, with 10 bases fitting TRBD1. Germline loops: CDR1 SEHNR, CDR2 FQNEAQ (reference sequence). V dropped 5 bases and J dropped 6; count of bases not matched to a gene: 6. CDR3 length equals 15 residues. The CDR3 DNA follows: TGTGCCAGCAGCGCCCCCGGGACAGGGGATGAAAAACTGTTTTTT. Its translation: CASSAPGTGDEKLFF.

This clonotype appeared a few times. The V call is TRBV7-9, the J call TRBJ2-6; 9 bases fit TRBD1. The junction had 7 bases not matched to a gene; V was cut back by 5 bases and J by 14 bases. Per the germline V gene, CDR1 is SEHNR and CDR2 is FQNEAQ (reference sequence). The CDR3 runs 13 residues. The CDR3 sequence: CASSRGQGSLLTF. The CDR3 DNA follows: TGTGCCAGCAGCCGGGGACAGGGTTCCCTCCTGACTTTC.

This clonotype was counted a few times. The chain uses TRBV27 and TRBJ2-2, with D uncertain. The CDR3 extends over 12 amino acids. The germline CDR1 and CDR2 sequences are MNHEY and SMNVEV (reference sequence). Between the trimmed V and J ends, which lost 4 bases and 4 bases, there was a span of 4 bases. The CDR3 DNA sequence: TGTGCCAGCAGTTCCCCCACCGGGGAGCTGTTTTTT. The encoded protein is CASSSPTGELFF.

In its sample, this clonotype was seen a few times. J is TRBJ1-4 and V is TRBV18, with D perhaps TRBD1 (6 bases). The V end lost 0 bases, the J end lost 6 bases, and 17 bases lay between the germline ends. Germline CDR1 KGHSH, CDR2 LQKENI. The CDR3 length is 17 residues. The CDR3 protein is CASSPPAYQGPDEKLFF. The CDR3 DNA reads as TGTGCCAGCTCACCACCGGCGTACCAGGGGCCGGATGAAAAACTGTTTTTT.

This clonotype came up a few times. The chain has TRBV20-1 and TRBJ2-5, with 7 bases fitting TRBD1. The CDR3 is made up of 17 amino acids. Trimming at V came to 4 bases and at J to 0 bases, leaving 14 bases not matched to a gene. Looked up from germline, CDR1 is DFQATT and CDR2 is SNEGSKA (reference sequence). The CDR3 is CSANPYAGQAYQETQYF. The CDR3, as DNA: TGCAGTGCTAATCCATACGCCGGACAGGCGTACCAAGAGACCCAGTACTTC.

The chain uses TRBV15 and TRBJ2-7, with 8 bases lining up with TRBD2. CDR3 length: 14 amino acids. The V gene's germline CDR1 is LNHNV and CDR2 YYDKDF (reference sequence). With V trimmed by 3 bases and J by 2 bases, 3 bases remained unmatched. This CDR3 is CATSSTREAYEQYF. Here the CDR3 DNA reads TGTGCCACCAGCAGCACGCGGGAGGCCTACGAGCAGTACTTC.

The chain links TRBV12-3 or TRBV12-4 to TRBJ2-2; D is undetermined. Trimming took 5 bases from V and 0 from J, leaving 7 bases between them. This CDR3 spans 14 amino acids. Written as DNA, the CDR3 is TGTGCCAGCAGTCTCCGACCGAACACCGGGGAGCTGTTTTTT. Its translation is CASSLRPNTGELFF.

This clonotype was detected only a few times. The chain uses TRBV27 and TRBJ1-2; D possibly corresponds to TRBD1 (5 bases). CDR3 length: 15 amino acids. Trimming left V 7 bases short and J 4 bases short, with 19 bases between. Germline V gene sequence: CDR1 MNHEY, CDR2 SMNVEV (reference sequence). CDR3 amino acids: CASTTFQGTVYGYTF. DNA for the CDR3: TGTGCCAGCACCACATTCCAGGGTACCGTCTATGGCTACACCTTC.

This rearrangement joins TRBV29-1 to TRBJ2-3, with 9 bases identical to TRBD1. Germline V gene data show CDR1 as SQVTM and CDR2 as ANQGSEA. The CDR3 is 15 amino acids. V gave up 0 bases and J gave up 3 bases; unmatched junction bases: 4. The CDR3 sequence is CSVEEGQGRTDTQYF. The CDR3 nucleotides are TGCAGCGTTGAAGAAGGACAGGGGAGGACAGATACGCAGTATTTT.

As to this clonotype: At one end the junction does not follow the germline gene, possibly because of a read error. The chain joins TRBV4-1 to TRBJ1-1, with D unresolved. This CDR3 comprises 14 residues. Germline V gives CDR1 MGHRA, CDR2 YSYEKL. For the CDR3, the DNA is TGCGCCAGCAGCGAAGAATGGGGGAACACTGAAGCTTTCTTT. Protein: CASSEEWGNTEAFF.

This clonotype came up a few times. The rearrangement uses TRBV20-1 and TRBJ2-7, with 7 bases fitting TRBD2. Per the germline V gene, CDR1 is DFQATT and CDR2 is SNEGSKA (reference sequence). V shed 5 bases, J shed 0 bases, and the junction held 1 base outside the gene matches. This CDR3 is built from 12 residues. The CDR3 DNA is TGCAGTGCTCGGGACTACTCCTACGAGCAGTACTTC. Its translation: CSARDYSYEQYF.

This clonotype was picked up many times. CDR3 in DNA: TGTGCCAGCAGTTCCCGGGTGGGGGAGCTGTTTTTT. This codes for CASSSRVGELFF. This sequence joins TRBV27 and TRBJ2-2, with D hard to call. CDR1 is MNHEY and CDR2 is SMNVEV in the germline V gene (reference sequence). Deletions cut 4 bases from V and 8 bases from J, with 8 bases between. This CDR3 is built from 12 residues.

This clonotype was counted ten times or more. The chain employs TRBV6-5 and TRBJ2-1, with a weak D call TRBD1 (6 bases). Germline-derived CDR1 and CDR2 are MNHEY and SVGAGI. Trimming removed 0 bases at V and 9 bases at J, with 9 bases between. This CDR3 is built from 13 residues. The CDR3 region has the DNA TGTGCCAGCAGTTACTCCCAGGGGACTGAGCAGTTCTTC. This codes for CASSYSQGTEQFF.

The chain combines TRBV12-3 or TRBV12-4 with TRBJ2-5, with D possibly TRBD1 on 5 matching bases. This CDR3 comprises 13 residues. Trimming took 6 bases from V and 4 from J, leaving 12 bases between them. The CDR3 nucleotides are TGTGCCAGCAGGCTAACAGGTGGAGAGACCCAGTACTTC. Its protein is CASRLTGGETQYF.